The 25 T cell receptor beta chains listed next were all sequenced from one sample in a study of blood T cell repertoires in COVID-19. Clones were read by immunoSEQ multiplex PCR, and TCRdb kept only the in-frame ones, dropping some. The table records under 110,000 clones, over 60% of them present only once. The material sequenced was peripheral blood. Receptors were obtained from a man older than 75 with COVID-19, enrolled during active disease.

The gene calls are TRBV29-1 and TRBJ1-3; the D gene is possibly TRBD1 (5 bases). This CDR3 has 16 amino acids. Trimming shortened V by 4 bases and J by 3 bases, and 19 bases separated the two germline ends. CDR1 and CDR2 from the germline V gene are SQVTM and ANQGSEA. The CDR3 coding sequence is TGCAGCGTTGGAACCGGCCCCTCAGGGTATGGAAACACCATATATTTT. This sequence encodes CSVGTGPSGYGNTIYF.

The rearrangement joins TRBV10-1 to TRBJ2-7, with TRBD1 matching 8 bases. V shed 6 bases, J shed 2 bases, and the junction held 3 bases outside the gene matches. This CDR3 is 13 amino acids long. CDR1 and CDR2 (germline): WNHNN, SYGVQD (reference sequence). CDR3 in DNA: TGCGCCAGCAGACCGGGACAGGCCTACGAGCAGTACTTC. Protein product: CASRPGQAYEQYF.

This sequence joins TRBV10-1 and TRBJ2-7; D is unresolved. The CDR3 totals 13 residues. Trimming pared 4 bases from V and 2 bases from J, leaving 9 bases between. Germline lookup yields CDR1 WNHNN and CDR2 SYGVQD (reference sequence). The CDR3 DNA reads as TGCGCCAGCAGTGCGATAGACACCTACGAGCAGTACTTC. Translated: CASSAIDTYEQYF.

Written as DNA, the CDR3 is TGTGCCAGCAGTTTTCCCCTACAGTTTGCCGGGGAGCTGTTTTTT. Translation gives CASSFPLQFAGELFF. This chain joins TRBV28 and TRBJ2-2; the D is unclear. The CDR3 consists of 15 residues. The V gene's germline CDR1 is MDHEN and CDR2 SYDVKM. V dropped 3 bases and J dropped 6 bases, with 14 bases sitting between them.

The chain recombines TRBV3-1 (or the pseudogene TRBV3-2) with TRBJ2-3; TRBD2 aligns across 9 bases. This CDR3 contains 17 residues. The junction had 7 bases not matched to a gene; V was cut back by 1 base and J by 2 bases. The V gene's germline CDR1 is LGHDT and CDR2 YNNKEL (reference sequence). For the CDR3, the DNA is TGTGCCAGCAGCCAAGGACTAGCGGAGGCTAACACAGATACGCAGTATTTT. This translates into CASSQGLAEANTDTQYF.

The chain is built from TRBV27 and TRBJ2-5; no clear D gene. The V end lost 6 bases, the J end lost 5 bases, and 13 bases lay between the germline ends. The CDR3 is 13 amino acids. The V gene's germline CDR1 is MNHEY and CDR2 SMNVEV (reference sequence). The CDR3 DNA reads TGTGCCAGCAGACCAGGCAGGATGGAGACCCAGTACTTC. Its translation is CASRPGRMETQYF.

This sequence joins TRBV16 and TRBJ1-2; no firm D call. The V end lost 6 bases, the J end lost 1 base, and 27 bases lay between the germline ends. CDR3 length: 19 amino acids. Germline V gives CDR1 KGHSY, CDR2 FQNENV. The chain's CDR3 is CASRPPGSDRPGVNYGYTF. CDR3 DNA: TGTGCCAGCAGACCCCCAGGATCCGACCGTCCCGGGGTTAACTATGGCTACACCTTC.

This sequence joins TRBV19 and TRBJ1-4, with 7 bases identical to TRBD1. V lost 2 bases, J lost 8 bases, and 8 bases stayed unmatched. CDR3 length equals 15 residues. Germline V gene sequence: CDR1 LNHDA, CDR2 SQIVND (reference sequence). CDR3: CASSIPTGVYEKLFF. CDR3 coding DNA: TGTGCCAGTAGTATACCCACAGGGGTGTACGAAAAACTGTTTTTT.

The chain recombines TRBV4-1 with TRBJ1-3; D is unclear. The V end lost 1 base, the J end lost 0 bases, and 10 bases lay between the germline ends. Germline CDR1 is MGHRA and CDR2 is YSYEKL. This CDR3 is built from 16 residues. The CDR3 DNA reads as TGCGCCAGCAGCCAAGGCCCCGGGAGCTCTGGAAACACCATATATTTT. Its translation: CASSQGPGSSGNTIYF.

The J gene is TRBJ1-5, the V gene TRBV28; 10 nucleotides agree with TRBD1. Germline-derived CDR1 and CDR2 are MDHEN and SYDVKM. The CDR3 has 15 amino acids. The junction had 4 bases not matched to a gene; V was cut back by 4 bases and J by 4 bases. The DNA of the CDR3 is TGTGCCAGCAGTTCTGGACAGGGGGGGAATCAGCCCCAGCATTTT. Protein sequence: CASSSGQGGNQPQHF.

To note about this clone: In the same sample, other DNA sequences code for this CDR3. The chain uses TRBV6-1 and TRBJ1-2; D gene ambiguous. This CDR3 is built from 12 residues. V was clipped by 2 bases and J by 3 bases, with 4 bases between them. Germline CDR1 is MNHNS and CDR2 is SASEGT. The CDR3 DNA follows: TGTGCCAGCAGTGAACAGGACTATGGCTACACCTTC. Protein: CASSEQDYGYTF.

V is TRBV7-2 and J is TRBJ2-1; the D gene is possibly TRBD2 (5 bases). Germline-derived CDR1 and CDR2 are SGHTA and FQGNSA. There are 14 residues in the CDR3. Trimming removed 2 bases from V and 9 bases from J, with 14 bases in between. The CDR3 DNA follows: TGTGCCAGCAGCTTAAGCTCCGTTGCGGGTGAGCAGTTCTTC. Amino acid sequence: CASSLSSVAGEQFF.

This chain uses TRBV4-2 with TRBJ1-5; no clear D gene. Germline CDR1 LGHNA, CDR2 YNFKEQ. This CDR3 has 13 amino acids. The V and J ends lost 6 bases and 3 bases respectively, with 9 bases between them. The CDR3 protein is CASRSRDNQPQHF. DNA for the CDR3: TGTGCCAGCAGGTCCCGGGACAATCAGCCCCAGCATTTT.

The V gene is TRBV28, the J gene TRBJ2-7; D not certain. Germline V gene data show CDR1 as MDHEN and CDR2 as SYDVKM. The V and J ends lost 6 bases and 1 base respectively, with 10 bases between them. The CDR3 contains 13 residues. The CDR3 DNA follows: TGTGCCAGCAGACAGCCTACTTCCTACGAGCAGTACTTC. It is translated as CASRQPTSYEQYF.

This clone was seen a handful of times. V and J are TRBV25-1 and TRBJ2-1; 12 nucleotides align to TRBD2. The CDR3 extends over 17 amino acids. V shed 5 bases, J shed 0 bases, and the junction held 5 bases outside the gene matches. CDR1 is MGHDK and CDR2 is SYGVNS in the germline V gene. The CDR3 bases are TGTGCCAGCAGTCCGCCTAGCGGGAGGGCCTCCTACAATGAGCAGTTCTTC. This gives the protein CASSPPSGRASYNEQFF.

The chain carries TRBV6-5 and TRBJ1-2; 9 bases line up with TRBD1. Per germline, CDR1 MNHEY and CDR2 SVGAGI. Trimming at V came to 0 bases and at J to 8 bases, leaving 10 bases not matched to a gene. CDR3 length: 16 residues. The CDR3 spells CASSYSQPGQGGGYTF. CDR3 coding DNA: TGTGCCAGCAGTTACTCCCAACCGGGACAGGGCGGCGGCTACACCTTC.

This clone occurred a few times. This chain joins TRBV19 and TRBJ1-2; TRBD1 matches at 7 bases. Germline-derived CDR1 and CDR2 are LNHDA and SQIVND (reference sequence). With 5 bases clipped from V and 7 bases from J, the junction kept 7 bases outside the gene matches. The CDR3 is 13 amino acids. The CDR3 nucleotides are TGTGCCAGTAGTCTCCGGGACAGAAGTGGCTACACCTTC. Translated: CASSLRDRSGYTF.

This chain uses TRBV19 with TRBJ2-5; D is perhaps TRBD1 (7 bases). V lost 4 bases and J lost 2, with 14 bases in between. This CDR3 has 15 residues. The V gene's germline CDR1 is LNHDA and CDR2 SQIVND (reference sequence). CDR3 amino acids: CASSTPQGRQETQYF. In DNA, the CDR3 is TGTGCCAGTAGTACACCACAGGGGAGGCAAGAGACCCAGTACTTC. The full variable domain, its missing parts supplied by reference TRBV19 and TRBJ2-5, is DGGITQSPKYLFRKEGQNVTLSCEQNLNHDAMYWYRQDPGQGLRLIYYSQIVNDFQKGDIAEGYSVSREKKESFPLTVTSAQKNPTAFYLCASSTPQGRQETQYFGPGTRLLVL.

J is TRBJ1-2 and V is TRBV29-1, with D unresolved. Germline-derived CDR1 and CDR2 are SQVTM and ANQGSEA. Trimming took off 6 bases at V and 5 bases at J, with 13 bases between the two ends. CDR3 size: 12 residues. The DNA for the CDR3 is TGCAGCGTCTACGGGTCGGGGTATGGCTACACCTTC. This encodes CSVYGSGYGYTF.

The chain is built from TRBV9 and TRBJ1-2; 8 bases match TRBD1. CDR3 length: 14 amino acids. The germline gives CDR1 SGDLS, CDR2 YYNGEE. V was pared by 3 bases and J by 8 bases, with 9 bases of the junction left unmatched. The CDR3 spells CASSAPQGARGYTF. CDR3 nucleotide sequence: TGTGCCAGCAGCGCGCCTCAGGGGGCGCGGGGCTACACCTTC.

The chain couples TRBV2 to TRBJ2-3; D possibly corresponds to TRBD2 (5 bases). The CDR3 covers 14 residues. CDR1 and CDR2 from the germline V gene are SNHLY and FYNNEI. Trimming shortened V by 8 bases and J by 1 base, and 13 bases separated the two germline ends. In DNA form, the CDR3 reads TGTGCCAGCTGTAATTACGGGGGCACAGATACGCAGTATTTT. It specifies CASCNYGGTDTQYF.

The chain carries TRBV5-6 and TRBJ2-3; 7 bases align to TRBD2. Germline CDR1 SGHDT, CDR2 YYEEEE. Trimming cost V 0 bases and J 8 bases; bases outside gene matches: 3. This CDR3 contains 13 residues. The CDR3 spells CASSLASGGTQYF. DNA for the CDR3: TGTGCCAGCAGCTTGGCTAGCGGCGGTACGCAGTATTTT.

The V gene is TRBV4-1, the J gene TRBJ2-3, with D maybe TRBD1 (5 bases). The CDR3 runs 15 residues. Germline CDR1 is MGHRA and CDR2 is YSYEKL. V lost 0 bases and J lost 10, with 17 bases in between. CDR3 nucleotides: TGCGCCAGCAGCCAAGATGCCTCGATGGGGCCACCGCAGTATTTT. Its translation is CASSQDASMGPPQYF.

This chain links TRBV19 with TRBJ1-4, with D maybe TRBD1 (5 bases). The CDR3 runs 16 residues. Germline CDR1 and CDR2: LNHDA and SQIVND (reference sequence). Trimming left V 5 bases short and J 6 bases short, with 19 bases between. The CDR3 protein is CASSRRPGGRDEKLFF. Written as DNA, the CDR3 is TGTGCCAGTAGTCGACGACCGGGGGGACGGGATGAAAAACTGTTTTTT.

As DNA, the CDR3 is TGTGCCAGTAGTATAGAGCCGGGACAGGGGTCAAAAAACATTCAGTACTTC. It encodes CASSIEPGQGSKNIQYF. This rearrangement joins TRBV19 to TRBJ2-4; 10 bases map to TRBD1. This CDR3 has 17 residues. V shed 0 bases and J 4 bases; nucleotides not matched to a gene: 6. Germline V gene data show CDR1 as LNHDA and CDR2 as SQIVND (reference sequence).